The present entry profiles one T cell receptor (beta chain) with its context. This clone was picked up one time. Its binding antigen is unknown. No base-level quality is on record; no much larger clone is a single base apart. This sample was included in a study of blood T cell repertoires in COVID-19 (dated by TCRdb to 2020 to 2021). About the full investigation: Samples from collaborators originated in the United States, Italy and Spain and spanned both the acute and convalescent phases of COVID-19. The prospective study material was composed of cDNA or gDNA derived from T cells, B-cell-depleted T cells, or PBMCs. Deeply sampled blood TCRbeta repertoires from subjects exposed to, actively infected with, or recovered from COVID-19 were included in the dataset. The repertoires were released in a freely available public database intended as a resource for research on the immune response to SARS-CoV-2. The samples were drawn from two sources: the first 160 participants of the ongoing ImmuneRACE study, and about 1,300 subjects contributed by 6 global collaborators. A de-identified subject ID, COVID-19 status, age in years and sex were almost always included in the sample metadata. HLA class I and class II types, where available, came from metadata supplied by the sample provider rather than from assay-based typing. The paper's findings and limits, for the study overall: How much clinical and demographic metadata was included differed by source and by participant, and the metadata was provided uncurated.

Participants in the prospective study were aged roughly 18 to 89 years, lived in over 20 United States geographic areas, and enrolled through a virtual design. Cohort assignment in the prospective study relied on participant-reported clinical history from a screening survey and a study questionnaire. Recovered participants in ImmuneRACE Cohort 3 were defined by two consecutive negative NP/OP PCR tests, clearance by a healthcare professional, or resolution of symptoms. Mobile phlebotomists in the prospective study collected whole blood, serum and a nasopharyngeal or oropharyngeal swab from every participant. Participants in the prospective study had the option to provide additional blood draws and questionnaires over an approximately 2-month period. Before DNA extraction, prospective study blood samples were shipped either frozen or at room temperature. TCRbeta CDR3 regions were amplified from genomic DNA using the immunoSEQ Assay, a bias-controlled multiplex PCR. Turning to the authors' computational methods: Within the assay, amplification of reference gene primers was used to estimate how many nucleated cells each sample contained. Sequence reads were collapsed and filtered to measure the absolute abundance of every unique TCRbeta CDR3 rearrangement. Productive Simpson clonality was computed per sample as the square root of Simpson's diversity index over productive rearrangements. TCRdb retrieved this table from immuneACCESS and kept in-frame rearrangements only. Not all clones are present; in checked studies, unresolved V genes account for under half, and no reason is known for the remainder. Clone size and V and J calls were adopted from that table, with D and trimming inferred from the DNA. The sample data list 150,000 to 200,000 clones, and roughly four fifths of these were observed just once. The ten largest clones take up 7.5% of the sample.

Germline trimming amounts to 0 bases on V and 2 bases on J, with 1 as the count of junction bases outside the gene matches. From the cysteine up to the phenylalanine, the CDR3 has a length of 14 residues. The sequence is cut down to CDR3 DNA, 42 bases in frame from base 1. Via the germline V gene (reference sequence), CDR1 is MNHEY and CDR2 SMNVEV. The specimen was PBMCs or T cells enriched from blood (not recorded which). The rearranged chain carries TRBV27 and TRBJ2-7; the central 7 bases match TRBD2. This sequence was found in a man aged 35-49 years who had recovered from COVID-19. DNA sequence: TGTGCCAGCAGTTTATCGGGGGGGACCTACGAGCAGTACTTC. This translates into CASSLSGGTYEQYF.